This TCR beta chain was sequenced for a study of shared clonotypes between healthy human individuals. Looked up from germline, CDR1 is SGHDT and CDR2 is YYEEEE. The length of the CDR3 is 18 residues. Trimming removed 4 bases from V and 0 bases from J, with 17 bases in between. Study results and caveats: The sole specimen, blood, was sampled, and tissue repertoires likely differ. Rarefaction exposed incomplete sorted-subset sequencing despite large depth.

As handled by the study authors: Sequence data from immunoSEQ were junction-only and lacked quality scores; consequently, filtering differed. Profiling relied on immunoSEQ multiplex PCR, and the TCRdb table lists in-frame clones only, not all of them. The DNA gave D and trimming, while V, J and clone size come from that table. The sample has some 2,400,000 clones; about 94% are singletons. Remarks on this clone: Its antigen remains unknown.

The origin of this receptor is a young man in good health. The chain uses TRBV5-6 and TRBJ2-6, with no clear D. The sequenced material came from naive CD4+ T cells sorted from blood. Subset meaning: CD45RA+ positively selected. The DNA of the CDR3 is TGTGCCAGCAGCACGTCTACAGACCCTTTCTCTGGGGCCAACGTCCTGACTTTC. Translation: CASSTSTDPFSGANVLTF.